This section outlines one T cell receptor beta chain sequence together with its context. Its target antigen remains unknown. No quality values exist for individual bases; no much larger clone is one base distant. The donors were roughly 40 Caucasian individuals from Russia, aged roughly 6 to 100 years, who were systemically healthy. Each donor gave around 9.8 milliliters of peripheral blood, collected into EDTA-treated Vacutainer tubes. Ficoll-Paque density-gradient centrifugation was used to isolate PBMCs, with at least 6 million obtained per sample. Total RNA, at least 5 micrograms per sample, was extracted from PBMCs with Trizol reagent. The percentages of naive CD45RAhigh/CD27high T cells were determined by flow cytometry on a PBMC aliquot from every donor. Libraries came from 5' RACE. Data came from an Illumina HiSeq 2500. The second PCR ran for roughly 7 to 12 cycles and used a J-beta primer mix along with a sample-barcoded 5' primer. A template-switch 5' adaptor carrying 12 random nucleotides introduced a unique molecular identifier onto each TCR beta cDNA molecule. Each sample yielded at least 3 million CDR3-containing paired-end reads. First-strand cDNA synthesis was performed from all RNA using the Mint cDNA synthesis kit, with priming by a TRBC-specific oligonucleotide. Following uracil-DNA glycosylase treatment, all cDNA underwent a first 18-cycle PCR with the universal primers M1SS and BC2_uni_R. In the authors' own workflow: Each sample was normalized by randomly selecting 1 million high-quality reads, each carrying a distinct molecular identifier. Instead of being binned into consensus sequences, reads that shared molecular identifiers were thrown out. MiTCR, with a Q25 quality threshold and the strictest error-elimination algorithm, was used for CDR3 identification, clonotype clustering and error correction. A nonparametric unseen species model with Euler transformation was used to estimate a lower bound on total TCR beta diversity. TCRdb trimmed the raw reads at Q25, called clones with MiXCR and kept productive beta chains. CDR3 protein duplicates are merged, each entry listing the most common genes and DNA. None of the V and J calls come from the authors' own analysis; TCRdb made them. This sample has over 1,200,000 distinct CDR3 sequences in its table, and approximately 59% of those were observed once. 5% to 7% of the sample is held by the ten biggest clonotypes.

The sample is drawn from a study of blood T cells in healthy people across ages (dated by TCRdb to 2014 to 2015). Background on the whole study: Template switching captured roughly one uniquely barcoded TCR beta cDNA molecule per two T cells in model experiments. The study measured age-related changes in TCR beta repertoire diversity using deep sequencing normalized with unique cDNA molecular identifiers. Donors were grouped into four age groups: young (average approximately 15 years), middle-aged (39), aged (around 60) and long-lived (less than 85). To avoid experimental bias, donors of different ages were randomly spread across the sequencing lanes. Two additional independent replicas of 1 million unique cDNA reads from the same blood draw were analyzed for two donors (one aged 18 to 30 and one aged 80 or older). Overall study outcomes, separate from this receptor: Because profiling used bulk unsorted PBMCs, naive and antigen-experienced compartments could not be compared conclusively. As age increased, observed TCR beta diversity per million T cells dropped in a roughly linear way, and a significant reduction was already evident by age about 40. The CMV infection status of donors was not known, potentially confounding age-related changes in expanded clonotypes. Estimates of total diversity based on one million sequenced T cells were regarded as lower bounds and as underestimates. The long-lived group showed more naive CD4+ T cells, fewer expanded clones and increased TCR diversity than the aged group, suggesting age selection. The percentage of naive T cells measured by flow cytometry correlated strongly with observed TCR beta diversity.

The sample taken for sequencing was blood. The sequence was collected from a man between 18 and 35 years old in good health.

In nucleotide form, the sequence is TGTGCCACCAGTGAGGGCCAGGTTCAAGAGACCCAGTACTTC. Translation gives CATSEGQVQETQYF. The sequence is built from TRBV24-1 and TRBJ2-5; the D gene assignment is ambiguous. V loses 4 bases of germline sequence and J loses 2 bases, and the interval between the two ends is 10 bases. Via the germline V gene, CDR1 is KGHDR and CDR2 SFDVKD. Its CDR3 holds 14 amino acids, cysteine through phenylalanine. The only DNA kept is the CDR3, 42 bases in frame from the first base.